One TCR beta chain is described in this entry. Antigen: not known. This record comes from a study of T-cell reconstitution after alpha-beta-depleted transplantation in children. Study findings and constraints: Expanded graft clones, several hundred of them, were reportedly the source of alpha-beta T cells about two months after transplant. Some patients' high day-60 TCRbeta diversity was attributed to recipient cells surviving conditioning. One year after transplant, T-cell counts and diversity came mostly from newly produced T cells.

A library of TCRbeta sequences, prepared with unique molecular identifiers, was generated. Via MiXCR, TCRdb re-called the PCR reads, giving one row per CDR3 protein. The sample contains 90,000 to 100,000 distinct CDR3 sequences, 20% to 30% of which appear only once. CDR1 and CDR2 from the germline V gene are DFQATT and SNEGSKA (reference sequence). V was shortened by 0 bases and J by 8 bases, with 14 bases between the two germline ends. CDR3 length: 14 residues. The chain carries TRBV20-1 and TRBJ1-3; possibly TRBD1 for D (5 bases). The clonotype originates from a boy aged 2 to 9 with acute lymphoblastic leukemia, due to receive a stem cell transplant. Material: PBMCs, obtained before TCRalphabeta/CD19-depleted stem cell transplant. This CDR3 reads CSARDAQGGDTIYF. The CDR3, as DNA: TGCAGTGCTAGAGACGCGCAGGGAGGAGACACCATATATTTT.